One T cell receptor (beta chain) is described in this entry. This clonotype was found many times. It lacks a known antigen. No base-level quality is on record; no much larger clone is a single base apart. The data stem from a study of Graves' ophthalmopathy and Graves' hyperthyroidism (dated by TCRdb to about 2018). Looking at the study overall: Peripheral blood was collected before any treatment was given, at the time of initial diagnosis. The study used signatures of the TCR beta repertoire to tell Graves' ophthalmopathy apart from Graves' hyperthyroidism and to predict which patients would progress to ophthalmopathy. For independent validation, a separate cohort was made up of 18 hyperthyroidism patients plus 17 patients who later progressed from hyperthyroidism to ophthalmopathy. To explore V-J signatures that separate ophthalmopathy from hyperthyroidism, a discovery set of about 96 patients was enrolled, consisting of 40 to 45 with ophthalmopathy and under 65 with stable hyperthyroidism. T-cell repertoires of thyroid tissue and blood were compared in a handful of hyperthyroidism patients. In total, 135 blood samples were TCR-sequenced: under 45 ophthalmopathy, approximately 80 hyperthyroidism and some 17 hyperthyroidism-to-ophthalmopathy patients. Following sample collection, hyperthyroidism patients were given methimazole at a starting dose of 30 mg daily, and ophthalmopathy patients were given high-dose intravenous methylprednisolone. The roughly 90 discovery patients were divided at random into training and test sets in a 7:3 ratio.

Hyperthyroidism was defined as stable when no progression to ophthalmopathy occurred within 18 months of follow-up. Patients with hyperthyroidism were aged 18 to 65 years, had been newly diagnosed, and had a disease duration of less than 2 months. Anyone with other autoimmune diseases, uncontrolled infections, pregnancy or lactation was excluded from the study. Diagnosis was based on clinical symptoms, serum thyroxine, TRAb, thyroid ultrasound and orbital computed tomography. Using Ficoll-Paque density gradient centrifugation, PBMCs were isolated from about 9.2 ml of fresh peripheral blood. Total RNA was extracted using Trizol reagent, and RNA quality was checked on an Agilent 2100 Bioanalyzer. TCR beta CDR3 regions were amplified from RNA transcripts for repertoire sequencing. The first round was an RT-PCR using HTBI primers with the Qiagen OneStep RT-PCR kit, and this first round was followed by a second-round multiplex PCR, then size selection and purification. Libraries were sequenced paired-end with 100 bp reads on an Illumina HiSeq2000. The paper's data handling went like this. SOAPnuke was used for read processing, and reads with adapters, uncalled bases, a mean Phred below 15, or no exact constant-primer or identifier match were discarded. COPE v1.2.5 was used to merge high-quality paired reads. Each unique nucleotide sequence was defined as a clonotype, and clonotypes were aligned to IMGT TRB V, D and J references with MiTCR v1.1. The analysis was limited to V-J combinations with a frequency above 0.0001, which together covered 99.2% of the repertoires. A TCR clonal expansion and chaos score per V-J combination was defined as the ratio of F50 clonal expansion to chaos observed in the TCRdist matrix. Welch's t-statistics and random forest were used to reduce the features to some 13 V-J combinations, which were then used as input to a naive Bayes classifier. The Morisita-Horn index was used to measure how similar the thyroid and blood repertoires were. TCRdb reanalyzed the raw reads on its own, using fastp at Q25 for trimming and MiXCR for clone calling, and kept in-frame beta chains. Rows are unified per CDR3 protein, each entry keeping the most common DNA and genes. TCRdb, rather than the study authors, made the V and J calls. The sample includes about 620,000 distinct CDR3 sequences, with 22% observed a single time. Jointly, the top ten make up more than 5.5% of the sample.

The paper's findings and limits, for the study overall: Among expanded thyroid clonotypes with frequency above 0.001, most also showed up in blood, which suggests that blood repertoires may reflect the thyroid immune response. The 13-signature model separated ophthalmopathy from stable hyperthyroidism with 87.88% sensitivity and almost 84% specificity in cross-validation, and 80%/75% in the test set. In validation, the model predicted ophthalmopathy progression with about 71% sensitivity and approximately 78% specificity; 12 predicted patients were CT-confirmed with GO in a median of about 7.1 months. No statistical method was used to predetermine the sample size, and group allocation was not hidden from the investigators.

CDR3 length: 12 amino acids, cysteine to phenylalanine. Here the CDR3 DNA is all that survives: 36 bases in frame from base 1. Trimming removed 3 bases from V and 7 bases from J, leaving 9 bases between the germline ends. From a lookup of the germline V gene, CDR1 and CDR2 are KGHDR and SFDVKD. The rearrangement combines TRBV24-1 with TRBJ2-7; the D gene assignment is ambiguous. The receptor was derived from a woman between 18 and 29 years old with stable Graves' hyperthyroidism. Some clones in this sample may be carry-over from other donors' samples. Donor details come from another sample of the same person, matched by shared clones. Sequenced material: peripheral blood. Here the CDR3 is given as CATSDPLGEQYF. The sequenced DNA: TGTGCCACCAGTGATCCCCTTGGGGAGCAGTACTTC.